The rows below give T cell receptor beta chains drawn from one sample of a study of early T cells in non-severe SARS-CoV-2 infection. TCRdb re-called the 5' RACE reads with MiXCR, one entry per CDR3 protein. The top ten clones hold about 6% of a sample with around 75,000 distinct CDR3 sequences, roughly 9.4% of them seen once. What was sequenced was whole blood. These receptors were obtained from an adult who was a healthcare worker with PCR-confirmed SARS-CoV-2 infection or an uninfected control (not recorded which). CDR3s include the opening cysteine and the closing phenylalanine or tryptophan. The order of the fields is J gene, V gene, clone size, D gene, CDR3 DNA, CDR3 protein. D genes are given only for firm matches. Where a row states a size, it is once, few, many or the class of an expanded clone; other rows omit it.

TRBJ2-3 | TRBV5-1 | many | - | TGCGCCAGCAGCTCGGTTGATATAGATACGCAGTATTTT | CASSSVDIDTQYF
TRBJ2-3 | TRBV4-1 | - | TRBD2 | TGCGCCAGCAGCCAAGTCAGTCCCGGGACTAGCGTGTCAGATACGCAGTATTTT | CASSQVSPGTSVSDTQYF
TRBJ1-2 | TRBV18 | - | - | TGTGCCAGCTCACCCAGCGTAGAGGGCGGAGAATATGGCTACACCTTC | CASSPSVEGGEYGYTF
TRBJ2-2 | TRBV20-1 | many | - | TGCAGTGCCTCTCGGACGAACACCGGGGAGCTGTTTTTT | CSASRTNTGELFF
TRBJ2-3 | TRBV23-1 | many | - | - | CASIEGQKAQIRSIF
TRBJ2-3 | TRBV2 | few | - | TGTGCCAGAGGGCCGGGTGGGTCAGATACGCAGTATTTT | CARGPGGSDTQYF
TRBJ2-4 | TRBV2 | - | - | TGTGTCAGCAGTGAACTGGGGGTTCCCAAAAACATTCAGTACTTC | CVSSELGVPKNIQYF
TRBJ2-3 | TRBV2 | many | - | TGTGCCAGCAGTATAGAGAATTATACGCAGTATTTT | CASSIENYTQYF
TRBJ2-3 | TRBV20-1 | few | - | TGCAGTGCGAGCCCGGATGACTATAGAGACCATGAGCGTAAAAACACAGATACGCAGTATTTT | CSASPDDYRDHERKNTDTQYF
TRBJ1-2 | TRBV5-6 | many | - | TGTGCCAGCAGCTTGTATCAGGTTCTTAACTATGGCTACACCTTC | CASSLYQVLNYGYTF
TRBJ2-1 | TRBV7-3 | many | TRBD2 | TGTGCCAGCAGCATCCTAGCGGGAGGAAACAATGAGCAGTTCTTC | CASSILAGGNNEQFF
TRBJ2-3 | TRBV11-2 | few | - | TGTGCCAGCAGCTTAGATGGGGCATCTAGCACAGATACGCAGTATTTT | CASSLDGASSTDTQYF
TRBJ2-3 | TRBV7-2 | - | - | TGTGCCAGCAGCTCCCGACCCGGGTTAGATACGCAGTATTTT | CASSSRPGLDTQYF
TRBJ2-7 | TRBV19 | many | - | TGTGCCAGTAGTGCCCCCGGGACTGTCGGAGGGCAGTACTTC | CASSAPGTVGGQYF